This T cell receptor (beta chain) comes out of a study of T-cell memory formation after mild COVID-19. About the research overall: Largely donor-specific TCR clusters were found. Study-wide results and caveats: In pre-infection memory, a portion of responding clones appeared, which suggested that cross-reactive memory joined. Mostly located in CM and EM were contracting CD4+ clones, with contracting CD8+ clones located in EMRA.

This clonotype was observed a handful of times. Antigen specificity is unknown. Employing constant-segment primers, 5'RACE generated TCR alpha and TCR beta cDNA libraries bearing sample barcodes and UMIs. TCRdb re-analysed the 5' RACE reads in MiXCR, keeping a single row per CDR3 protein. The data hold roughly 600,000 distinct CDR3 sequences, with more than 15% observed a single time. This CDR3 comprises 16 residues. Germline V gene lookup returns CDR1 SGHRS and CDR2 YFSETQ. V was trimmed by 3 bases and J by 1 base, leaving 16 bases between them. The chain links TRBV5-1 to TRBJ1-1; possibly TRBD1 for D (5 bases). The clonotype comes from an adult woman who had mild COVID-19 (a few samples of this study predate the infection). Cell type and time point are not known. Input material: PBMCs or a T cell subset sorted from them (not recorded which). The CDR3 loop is CASSWGDGRPNTEAFF. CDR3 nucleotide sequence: TGCGCCAGCAGCTGGGGGGATGGGAGGCCGAACACTGAAGCTTTCTTT.